The source of this T cell receptor beta chain is a study of response to subunit inactivated influenza vaccine. General study points: Authors suggested seasonal influenza vaccinations each recruit few new T cells.

Losses at the gene ends were 3 bases for V and 6 bases for J; bases not matched to a gene: 10. Looked up from germline, CDR1 is LGHNA and CDR2 is YSLEER. This CDR3 is 16 amino acids long. TCRdb processed the RT-PCR reads anew with MiXCR; each CDR3 protein has one entry. The repertoire holds 650,000 to 850,000 distinct CDR3 sequences, with roughly 14% as singletons. Turning to this clonotype: Its specificity is unknown.

The TCR originated in a man aged 50-60 years who received an inactivated influenza vaccine. The V and J genes are TRBV4-3 and TRBJ2-2; 7 bases are shared with TRBD1. Here the sequenced sample was PBMCs from blood, taken roughly 15 days before vaccination. The CDR3 DNA follows: TGCGCCAGCAGCCACGGCCGGGACAGCTTTTCCGGGGAGCTGTTTTTT. It yields the protein CASSHGRDSFSGELFF.